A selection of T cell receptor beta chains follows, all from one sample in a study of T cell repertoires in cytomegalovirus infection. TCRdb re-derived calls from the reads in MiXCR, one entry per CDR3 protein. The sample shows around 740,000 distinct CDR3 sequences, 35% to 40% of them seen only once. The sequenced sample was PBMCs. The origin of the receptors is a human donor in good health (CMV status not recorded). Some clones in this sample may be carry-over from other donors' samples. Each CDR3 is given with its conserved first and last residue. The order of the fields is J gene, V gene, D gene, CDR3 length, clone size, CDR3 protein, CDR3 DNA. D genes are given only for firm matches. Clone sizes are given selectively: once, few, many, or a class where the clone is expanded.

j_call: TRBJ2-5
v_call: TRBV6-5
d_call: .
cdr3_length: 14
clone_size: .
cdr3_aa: CASSRTDPKETQYF
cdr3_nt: TGTGCCAGCAGCCGTACCGACCCAAAAGAGACCCAGTACTTC

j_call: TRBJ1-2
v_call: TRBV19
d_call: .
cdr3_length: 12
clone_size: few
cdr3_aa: CASSSGLNGYTF
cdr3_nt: TGTGCCAGTAGTTCCGGACTTAATGGCTACACCTTC

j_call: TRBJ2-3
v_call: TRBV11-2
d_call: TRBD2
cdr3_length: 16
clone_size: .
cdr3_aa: CASSPGLAGRSETQYF
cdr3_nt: TGTGCTAGCAGCCCAGGACTAGCGGGGAGGTCAGAGACGCAGTATTTT

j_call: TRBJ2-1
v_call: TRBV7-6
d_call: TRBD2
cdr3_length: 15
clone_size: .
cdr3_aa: CSSSLSSGGYNEQFF
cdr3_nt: TGTTCCAGCAGCTTATCTAGCGGGGGTTACAATGAGCAGTTCTTC

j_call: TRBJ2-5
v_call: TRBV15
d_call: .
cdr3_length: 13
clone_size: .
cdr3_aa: CATSREGKGTQYF
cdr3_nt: TGTGCCACCAGCAGAGAGGGAAAAGGGACCCAGTACTTC

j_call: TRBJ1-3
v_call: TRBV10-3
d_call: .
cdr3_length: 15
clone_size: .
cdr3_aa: CAISNAGSSGNTIYF
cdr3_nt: TGTGCCATCAGTAACGCGGGGAGCTCTGGAAACACCATATATTTT

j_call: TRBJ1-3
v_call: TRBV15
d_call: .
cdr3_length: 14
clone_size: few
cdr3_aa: CATSRAVSGNTIYF
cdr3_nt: TGTGCCACCAGCAGAGCAGTCTCTGGAAACACCATATATTTT

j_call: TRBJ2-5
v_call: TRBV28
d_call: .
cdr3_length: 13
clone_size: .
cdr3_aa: CARSFTGEETQYF
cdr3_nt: TGTGCCAGAAGTTTTACGGGGGAAGAGACCCAGTACTTC

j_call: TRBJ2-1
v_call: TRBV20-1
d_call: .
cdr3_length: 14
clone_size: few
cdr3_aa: CSARKQGPLDEQFF
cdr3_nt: TGCAGTGCTAGGAAACAGGGTCCTCTGGATGAGCAGTTCTTC

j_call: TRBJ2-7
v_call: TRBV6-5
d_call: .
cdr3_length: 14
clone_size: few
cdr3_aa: CASRPPGTVYEQYF
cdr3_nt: TGTGCCAGCAGACCCCCCGGGACTGTATACGAGCAGTACTTC

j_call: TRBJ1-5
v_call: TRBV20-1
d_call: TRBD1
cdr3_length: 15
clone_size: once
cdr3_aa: CSARERTGNGQPQHF
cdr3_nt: TGCAGTGCTAGAGAACGGACAGGGAATGGTCAGCCCCAGCATTTT

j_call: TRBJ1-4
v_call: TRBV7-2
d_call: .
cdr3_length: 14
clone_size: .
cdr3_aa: CASKISGAREKLFF
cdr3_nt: TGTGCCAGCAAAATTAGCGGGGCCCGGGAAAAACTGTTTTTT

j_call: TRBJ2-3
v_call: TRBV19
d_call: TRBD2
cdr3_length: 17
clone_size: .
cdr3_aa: CASSISSGRASTDTQYF
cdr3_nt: TGTGCCAGTAGTATCTCTAGCGGGAGGGCTAGCACAGATACGCAGTATTTT

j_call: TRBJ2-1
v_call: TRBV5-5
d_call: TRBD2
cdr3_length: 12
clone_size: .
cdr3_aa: CASSAREGEQFF
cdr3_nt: TGTGCCAGCAGCGCCAGGGAGGGTGAGCAGTTCTTC

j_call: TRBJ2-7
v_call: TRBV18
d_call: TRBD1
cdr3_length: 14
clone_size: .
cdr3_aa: CASSHFGTGYEQYF
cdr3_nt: TGTGCCAGCTCACATTTCGGGACAGGCTACGAGCAGTACTTC

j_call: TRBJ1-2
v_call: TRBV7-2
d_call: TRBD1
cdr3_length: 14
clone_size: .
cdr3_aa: CASSINRGGYGYTF
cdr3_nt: TGTGCCAGCAGCATCAACAGGGGCGGCTATGGCTACACCTTC

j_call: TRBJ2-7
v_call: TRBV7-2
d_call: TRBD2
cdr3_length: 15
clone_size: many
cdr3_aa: CASSLAVTSAYEQYF
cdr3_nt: TGTGCCAGCAGCTTAGCTGTGACTAGCGCTTACGAGCAGTACTTC

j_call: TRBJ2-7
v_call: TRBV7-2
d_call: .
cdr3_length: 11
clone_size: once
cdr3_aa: CAALRGYEQDF
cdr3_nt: TGTGCCGCGTTGAGGGGGTACGAGCAGGACTTC

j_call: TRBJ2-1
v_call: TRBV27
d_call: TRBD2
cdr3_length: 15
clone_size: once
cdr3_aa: CASSVTSGGLNEQFF
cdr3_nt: TGTGCCAGCAGTGTCACTAGCGGCGGTCTCAATGAGCAGTTCTTC

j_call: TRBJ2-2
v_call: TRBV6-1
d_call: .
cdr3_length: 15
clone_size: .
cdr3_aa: CASSDAGMGTGELFF
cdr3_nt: TGTGCCAGCAGTGACGCGGGGATGGGCACCGGGGAGCTGTTTTTT

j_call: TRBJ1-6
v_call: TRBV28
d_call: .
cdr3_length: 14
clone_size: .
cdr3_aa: CASSLIRGNSPLHF
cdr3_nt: TGTGCCAGCAGTTTAATTAGGGGGAATTCACCCCTCCACTTT

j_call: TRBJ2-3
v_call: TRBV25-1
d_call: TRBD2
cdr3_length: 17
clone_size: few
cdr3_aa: CASSEKAWTSGTDTQYF
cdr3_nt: TGTGCCAGCAGTGAAAAGGCGTGGACTAGCGGCACAGATACGCAGTATTTT

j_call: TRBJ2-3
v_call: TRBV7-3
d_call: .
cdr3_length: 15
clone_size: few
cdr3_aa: CASSLTLSSTDTQYF
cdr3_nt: TGTGCCAGCAGCTTAACGCTCAGCAGCACAGATACGCAGTATTTT

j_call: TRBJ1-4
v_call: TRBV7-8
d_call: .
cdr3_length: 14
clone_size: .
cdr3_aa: CASSPEGKGEKLFF
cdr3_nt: TGTGCCAGCAGCCCTGAGGGAAAGGGTGAAAAACTGTTTTTT

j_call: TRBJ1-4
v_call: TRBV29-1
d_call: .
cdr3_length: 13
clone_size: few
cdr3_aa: CSVGSQISEKLFF
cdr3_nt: TGCAGCGTTGGGAGTCAAATTAGTGAAAAACTGTTTTTT

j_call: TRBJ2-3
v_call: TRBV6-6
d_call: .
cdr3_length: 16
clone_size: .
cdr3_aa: CASRITGRGRGDTQYF
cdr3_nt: TGTGCCAGCAGGATAACAGGGAGGGGTAGGGGCGATACGCAGTATTTT

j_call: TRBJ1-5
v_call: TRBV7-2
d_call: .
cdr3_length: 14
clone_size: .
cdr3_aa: CASSHRDSNQPQHF
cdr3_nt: TGTGCCAGCAGCCACAGGGACAGCAATCAGCCCCAGCATTTT

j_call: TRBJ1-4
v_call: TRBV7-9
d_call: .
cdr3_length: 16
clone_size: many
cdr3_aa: CASSPGATGINEKLFF
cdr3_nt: TGTGCCAGCAGCCCCGGGGCGACAGGCATTAATGAAAAACTGTTTTTT

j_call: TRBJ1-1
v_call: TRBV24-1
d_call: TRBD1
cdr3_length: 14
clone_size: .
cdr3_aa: CATRDRGLNTEAFF
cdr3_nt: TGTGCCACCAGGGACAGGGGACTGAACACTGAAGCTTTCTTT

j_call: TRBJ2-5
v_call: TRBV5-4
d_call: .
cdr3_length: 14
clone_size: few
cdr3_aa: CASSPPDSQETQYF
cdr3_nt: TGTGCCAGCAGCCCCCCGGACAGCCAAGAGACCCAGTACTTC

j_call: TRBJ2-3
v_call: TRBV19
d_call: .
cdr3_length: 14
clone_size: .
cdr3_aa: CASSKSSITDTQYF
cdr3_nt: TGTGCCAGTAGTAAATCTAGCATCACAGATACGCAGTATTTT

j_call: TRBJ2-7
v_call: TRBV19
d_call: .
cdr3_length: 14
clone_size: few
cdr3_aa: CASSIPGNPYEQYF
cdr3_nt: TGTGCCAGTAGTATCCCCGGTAACCCCTACGAGCAGTACTTC